This is a list of T cell receptor beta chains from one sample in a study of CD8 T cells in ankylosing spondylitis. In TCRdb, the 5' RACE reads were re-called with MiXCR into one record per CDR3 protein. This table holds about 210,000 distinct CDR3 sequences, around 6.6% found once. Input material: blood, either unsorted or a sorted T cell fraction (not recorded which). The receptors originated from a male donor with ankylosing spondylitis. The CDR3 runs from the conserved cysteine through the conserved F or W. D genes are given only for firm matches. Expanded clones are given a class, and other clones once, few, many or no size at all.

D | J | V | size | length | DNA | CDR3
TRBD2 | TRBJ2-3 | TRBV11-2 | many | 18 | TGTGCCAGCAGCCCTTTATACGCACTAGCGGCTTATGCAGATACGCAGTATTTT | CASSPLYALAAYADTQYF
. | TRBJ1-1 | TRBV5-4 | . | 15 | TGTGCCAGCAGCCGCACTGGAACAGGGTACACTGAAGCTTTCTTT | CASSRTGTGYTEAFF
TRBD1 | TRBJ1-5 | TRBV20-1 | many | 15 | TGCAGTGCTAGAGGAGACAGGGTCAGAAATCAGCCCCAGCATTTT | CSARGDRVRNQPQHF
. | TRBJ2-5 | TRBV2 | many | 15 | TGTGCCAGCAGTGAAGGCTACCGGGTGCAAGAGACCCAGTACTTC | CASSEGYRVQETQYF
. | TRBJ2-5 | TRBV9 | many | 16 | TGTGCCAGCAGCGCTCAGGACTACCGTGAACTAGAGACCCAGTACTTC | CASSAQDYRELETQYF
. | TRBJ1-1 | TRBV11-2 | many | 16 | TGTGCCAGCAGCCCCCTCGGGGTCAACTTGAACACTGAAGCTTTCTTT | CASSPLGVNLNTEAFF
TRBD1 | TRBJ2-3 | TRBV11-2 | . | 14 | TGTGCCAGCAGGGACAGGTCCGCCACAGATACGCAGTATTTT | CASRDRSATDTQYF
TRBD2 | TRBJ2-1 | TRBV7-2 | many | 15 | TGTGCCAGCAGCCGATACGGGGGGACCTACAATGAGCAGTTCTTC | CASSRYGGTYNEQFF
TRBD2 | TRBJ2-7 | TRBV7-8 | few | 18 | TGTGCCAGCAGCTTCCGACTAGCGGGCTCGACCGTCTCCTACGAGCAGTACTTC | CASSFRLAGSTVSYEQYF
. | TRBJ2-7 | TRBV6-1 | many | 15 | TGTGCCACCCAACGTCGGGTCCCGGGCACCTACGAGCAGTACTTC | CATQRRVPGTYEQYF
. | TRBJ2-5 | TRBV7-2 | few | 14 | TGTGCCAGCAGCCCGCGGGGCTACCAAGAGACCCAGTACTTC | CASSPRGYQETQYF
TRBD2 | TRBJ2-1 | TRBV6-2/TRBV6-3 | . | 20 | TGTGCCAGCAGCCCGTCGGGCGGTAGGACTAGCGGGTTACTTTACAATGAGCAGTTCTTC | CASSPSGGRTSGLLYNEQFF